The clone carrying this TCR beta chain was observed a handful of times. The PCR used 60 Vbeta and 13 Jbeta primers. The assay was immunoSEQ multiplex PCR, and TCRdb's table has in-frame clones only and misses some. The data contain more than 85,000 clones, more than 70% of them singletons. The sample belongs to a study of cytomegalovirus exposure and HLA in healthy donors. Germline assignment: CDR1 SGHTA and CDR2 FQGTGA. The CDR3 is made up of 14 amino acids. The V call is TRBV7-3, the J call TRBJ2-5; D call uncertain. The J call is uncertain, as TRBJ2-7 better fits the DNA end. The receptor's source is an older woman in good health and CMV-seropositive. Input material: PBMCs. The CDR3 loop is CASSSEPDSYEQYF. CDR3 sequence (DNA): TGTGCCAGCAGCTCTGAACCCGACTCCTACGAGCAGTACTTC.